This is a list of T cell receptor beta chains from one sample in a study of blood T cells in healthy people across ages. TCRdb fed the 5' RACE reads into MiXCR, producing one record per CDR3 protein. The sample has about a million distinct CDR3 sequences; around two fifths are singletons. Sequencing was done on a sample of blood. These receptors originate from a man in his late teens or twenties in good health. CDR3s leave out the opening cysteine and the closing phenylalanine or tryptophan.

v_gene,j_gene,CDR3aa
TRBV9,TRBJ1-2,ASSAVQGNYGYT
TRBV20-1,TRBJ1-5,SASGQSFNQPQH
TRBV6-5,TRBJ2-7,ASSGGLEDEQY
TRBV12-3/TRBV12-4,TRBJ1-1,ASSSDRGFTEAF
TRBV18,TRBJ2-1,ASSPPEYNEQF
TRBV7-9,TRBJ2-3,ASSLGTFRSY
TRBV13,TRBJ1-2,ASSYTPGTGGLGYT
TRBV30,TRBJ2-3,AGSDGDTQY
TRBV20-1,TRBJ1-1,SARARLAEAF
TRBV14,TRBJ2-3,ASSQGPTGDGDTQY
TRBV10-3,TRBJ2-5,AISAGTAKETQY
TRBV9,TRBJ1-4,ASSVALGPNEKLF
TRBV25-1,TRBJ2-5,ASSEYGTQETQY
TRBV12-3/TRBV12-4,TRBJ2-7,ASSLMLGGNEQY
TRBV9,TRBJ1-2,ASSGRGRYGYT
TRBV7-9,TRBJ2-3,ASSQHLTRLARADTQY
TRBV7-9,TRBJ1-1,ASSQRGYGPTPEAF
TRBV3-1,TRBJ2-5,ASSQDPLESETQY
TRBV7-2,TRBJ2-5,ASSPTSGGTQETQY
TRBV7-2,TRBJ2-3,ASSTLTDTQY
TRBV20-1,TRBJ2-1,SASRTSGRNGEQF
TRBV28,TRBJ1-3,ASNTGAGNTIY
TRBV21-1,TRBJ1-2,ASSKGPNPWGYT
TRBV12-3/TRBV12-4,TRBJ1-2,ASSLGSASYGYT
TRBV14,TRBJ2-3,ASREQFSSTDTQY
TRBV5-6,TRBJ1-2,ASSLAPRGNYGYT
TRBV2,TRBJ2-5,ASREDQGTQY
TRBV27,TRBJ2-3,ASRRTSDTQY
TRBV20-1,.,SAPVGTEPYEQY
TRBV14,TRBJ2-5,ASSQEWGRQETQY
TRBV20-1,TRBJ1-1,SAIDDTEAF
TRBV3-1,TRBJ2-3,ASSPTWEDTQY
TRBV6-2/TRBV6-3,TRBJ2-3,ASSRRDTDTQY
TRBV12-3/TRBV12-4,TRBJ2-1,ASSSGKQF
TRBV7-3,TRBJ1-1,ASSLNSRYGRGRGNTEAF
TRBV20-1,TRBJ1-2,SARGRTDLHYGYT
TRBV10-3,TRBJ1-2,AISESNRDGYT
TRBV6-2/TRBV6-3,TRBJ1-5,ASHRGRDNQPQH
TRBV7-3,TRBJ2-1,ASSLMAAGGNNEQF
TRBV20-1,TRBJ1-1,SAEGRGETEAF
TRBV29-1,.,SVHRGGTYEQY
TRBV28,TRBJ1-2,ASSLVRSSYGYT
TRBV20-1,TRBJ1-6,SATAGKSPLH
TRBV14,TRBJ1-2,ASSQRTYGYT
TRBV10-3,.,AISGDGEWSHEQY
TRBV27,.,ASSLLTSGGAETQY
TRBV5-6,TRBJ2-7,ASSCEGAYEQY
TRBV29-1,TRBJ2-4,SVQGRGAIQY
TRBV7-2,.,ASSLGLAGWTIEQY
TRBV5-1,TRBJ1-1,ASSLALGSGEAF